The sequence of this TCR beta chain was determined in a study of beta chain features in type 1 diabetes. The wider study: The number of sorted cells examined across all samples was roughly 100,000,000. Study results and caveats: Researchers report that Type 1 diabetes patients had moderately but significantly shorter TCRB CDR3s across all four CD4+ subsets.

The CDR3 loop spans 15 amino acids. V was cut by 5 bases and J by 4 bases, with 17 bases left in between. Germline lookup yields CDR1 MNHEY and CDR2 SMNVEV (reference sequence). This clone was detected only a few times. Its target is not known. As every portion of the isolated RNA was reverse transcribed, the sequencing read expressed TCRB transcripts. Sequencing used immunoSEQ multiplex PCR; TCRdb keeps in-frame clones, though not all of them. This repertoire shows about 640,000 clones, around 12% found once; its top ten account for approximately 0.11%. All sorted populations exceeded 95% purity. The sample consisted of naive CD4+ T cells from blood. This TCR was sampled from a young man with type 1 diabetes. The chain uses TRBV27 and TRBJ1-1; D is undetermined. The CDR3 here is CASSVQGTFVTEAFF. The DNA for the CDR3 is TGTGCCAGCAGTGTACAAGGCACTTTTGTCACTGAAGCTTTCTTT.